This T cell receptor (beta chain) was documented in a study of blood T cell repertoires in COVID-19. On the study more broadly: Sample material is recorded as cDNA or gDNA derived from T cells, B-cell-depleted T cells, or PBMCs.

Seattle's cohort entered during active infection and was followed longitudinally. Authors' data handling: Estimated nucleated cell counts came from reference gene primer amplification. Sequenced by immunoSEQ multiplex PCR; TCRdb stores in-frame clones only, minus some. D and trimming were read from the DNA, whereas the V and J calls and clone size are those reported in that table. The sample records some 260,000 clones, about 87% being singletons. V gave up 5 bases and J gave up 1 base; unmatched junction bases: 3. This CDR3 spans 16 amino acids. The germline CDR1 and CDR2 sequences are KGHDR and SFDVKD.

Sample: peripheral blood. The rearrangement uses TRBV24-1 and TRBJ2-1, with TRBD2 identical over 11 bases. The clonotype comes from a woman in her 70s with COVID-19, enrolled during active disease. CDR3 region: CATSGIAGGSYNEQFF. CDR3 sequence (DNA): TGTGCCACCAGTGGAATAGCGGGAGGGTCCTACAATGAGCAGTTCTTC.